One sample yielded the 29 T cell receptor beta chains listed below, sequenced in a study of blood T cells in healthy people across ages (dated by TCRdb to the mid-2010s). Libraries came from 5' RACE. Sequencer: Illumina HiSeq 2500. The second PCR ran for roughly 6 to 11 cycles and used a J-beta primer mix along with a sample-barcoded 5' primer. TCRdb reran the public reads through fastp at Q25 and MiXCR, keeping productive beta chains. Entries are consolidated by CDR3 protein sequence, retaining the most common genes and DNA. The sample data list around 1,000,000 distinct CDR3 sequences, and 20% to 25% of these were observed just once. The ten biggest clones cover approximately 0.75% of the sample. The sample was also linked to a second study, of T cells of mothers and their children.

The specimen sequenced was blood. The source of these receptors is a girl aged 2-10 years in good health.

This clonotype was recorded only once. This sequence joins TRBV19 and TRBJ2-7, with no clear D. CDR1 and CDR2 from the germline V gene are LNHDA and SQIVND (reference sequence). V lost 4 bases, J lost 8 bases, and 24 bases lay in between. The length of the CDR3 is 16 residues. The CDR3 is CASSTATLLTPPQQYF. The CDR3, as DNA: TGTGCCAGTAGTACCGCTACCCTCTTGACTCCGCCACAGCAGTACTTC.

The chain has TRBV12-3 or TRBV12-4 and TRBJ1-2; no reliable D call. V lost 6 bases, J lost 2 bases, and 10 bases lay in between. The CDR3 totals 13 residues. This CDR3 is CASRSTENYGYTF. The CDR3 nucleotides are TGTGCCAGCAGGTCAACAGAGAACTATGGCTACACCTTC.

This chain uses TRBV4-3 with TRBJ2-1; 8 bases fit TRBD2. Looked up from germline, CDR1 is LGHNA and CDR2 is YSLEER. The CDR3 spans 18 residues. Trimming at V came to 1 base and at J to 4 bases, leaving 12 bases not matched to a gene. The CDR3 region is CASSQGYVLAGLYNEQFF. The CDR3 nucleotides are TGCGCCAGCAGCCAAGGCTACGTCTTAGCGGGGCTGTACAATGAGCAGTTCTTC.

This chain links TRBV2 with TRBJ2-7; D possibly uses TRBD1 or TRBD2 (5 bases each). This CDR3 is built from 15 residues. The V gene's germline CDR1 is SNHLY and CDR2 FYNNEI. The V and J ends lost 1 base and 6 bases respectively, with 16 bases between them. DNA for the CDR3: TGTGCCAGCAGTGAAGGGGGCCCACCGGGGTGCGAGCAGTACTTC. This codes for CASSEGGPPGCEQYF.

The chain recombines TRBV20-1 with TRBJ2-7; 10 nucleotides match TRBD1. CDR1 DFQATT and CDR2 SNEGSKA come from the germline V gene (reference sequence). The CDR3 has 14 amino acids. Trimming cost V 3 bases and J 4 bases; bases outside gene matches: 6. The CDR3 DNA sequence: TGCAGTGCTAGTAGGGCGGACAGGGGGTACGAGCAGTACTTC. Translated, it gives CSASRADRGYEQYF.

This chain uses TRBV2 with TRBJ2-1; TRBD2 is a possible D gene (6 bases). CDR3 size: 13 residues. Trimming left V 8 bases short and J 7 bases short, with 15 bases between. CDR1 is SNHLY, CDR2 FYNNEI, per germline. CDR3 amino acids: CASGRQGINEQFF. CDR3 in DNA: TGTGCCAGCGGGAGGCAGGGAATAAATGAGCAGTTCTTC.

V gene TRBV27 combines with J gene TRBJ2-5, with D possibly TRBD1 on 6 matching bases. The V and J ends lost 6 bases and 5 bases respectively, with 19 bases between them. Germline CDR1 and CDR2: MNHEY and SMNVEV (reference sequence). The CDR3 length is 15 residues. The CDR3 here is CASRKNREIIETQYF. CDR3 bases: TGTGCCAGCAGAAAGAACAGGGAAATAATCGAGACCCAGTACTTC.

This chain joins TRBV2 and TRBJ2-4, with D perhaps TRBD1 (6 bases). This CDR3 is built from 17 residues. Trimming removed 3 bases from V and 1 base from J, with 16 bases in between. CDR1 and CDR2 (germline): SNHLY, FYNNEI. The CDR3: CASSDPRDTLAKNIQYF. CDR3 coding DNA: TGTGCCAGCAGTGACCCCCGGGACACCTTGGCCAAAAACATTCAGTACTTC.

The genes are TRBV6-6 and TRBJ1-2; D is possibly TRBD1 (6 bases). Germline CDR1 and CDR2: MNHNY and SVGAGI (reference sequence). V gave up 6 bases and J gave up 1 base, with 12 bases separating them. CDR3 length equals 14 residues. This chain's CDR3 is CASSNQGINYGYTF. The CDR3 DNA is TGTGCCAGCAGCAATCAGGGGATTAACTATGGCTACACCTTC.

CDR3 protein: CASRHQGISYNEQFF. The CDR3 nucleotides are TGTGCCAGCAGACACCAGGGAATCTCCTACAATGAGCAGTTCTTC. The chain has TRBV6-2 or TRBV6-3 and TRBJ2-1; TRBD1 is a possible D gene (5 bases). V lost 6 bases, J lost 0 bases, and 12 bases lay in between. The CDR3 contains 15 residues. Germline CDR1 reads MNHEY; CDR2 reads SVGEGT.

This clonotype was picked up a small number of times. This chain joins TRBV7-9 and TRBJ1-1; D gene unclear. The CDR3 length is 16 residues. V dropped 4 bases and J dropped 1 base, with 16 bases sitting between them. CDR1 SEHNR and CDR2 FQNEAQ come from the germline V gene (reference sequence). The chain's CDR3 is CASSSGSAVPNTEAFF. The CDR3 DNA sequence: TGTGCCAGCAGCTCAGGATCAGCTGTTCCGAACACTGAAGCTTTCTTT. Together with reference TRBV7-9 and TRBJ1-1, the CDR3 gives the full variable domain: DTGVSQNPRHKITKRGQNVTFRCDPISEHNRLYWYRQTLGQGPEFLTYFQNEAQLEKSRLLSDRFSAERPKGSFSTLEIQRTEQGDSAMYLCASSSGSAVPNTEAFFGQGTRLTVV.

V usage is TRBV20-1 and J usage is TRBJ1-2; TRBD1 might be the D (5 bases). Germline V gene lookup returns CDR1 DFQATT and CDR2 SNEGSKA (reference sequence). The ends were cut back, 1 base at V and 5 bases at J, with 17 bases in the middle. This CDR3 has 15 residues. For the CDR3, the DNA is TGCAGTGCTAGAGCCGTCGCGGGGGGTGGGTATGGCTACACCTTC. It specifies CSARAVAGGGYGYTF.

There are a few counts of this clonotype. The chain combines TRBV18 with TRBJ2-7; D possibly matches TRBD1 or TRBD2 (5 bases each). CDR1 and CDR2 from the germline V gene are KGHSH and LQKENI. With 6 bases removed from V and 0 bases from J, the gap between germline ends came to 15 bases. The length of the CDR3 is 15 residues. Here the CDR3 DNA reads TGTGCCAGCTCCCGGGAACAGGTCCCCTCCTACGAGCAGTACTTC. Translating gives CASSREQVPSYEQYF.

Here the CDR3 reads CASSLLMEGLESYNSPLHF. The CDR3 nucleotides are TGTGCCAGCAGCTTACTAATGGAGGGGCTGGAATCCTATAATTCACCCCTCCACTTT. This chain uses TRBV7-8 with TRBJ1-6; maybe TRBD1 (5 bases). The CDR3 totals 19 residues. Per the germline V gene, CDR1 is SGHVS and CDR2 is FQNEAQ. Trimming cost V 2 bases and J 1 base, with 18 bases left between them.

This clonotype was recorded a few times. This chain uses TRBV7-9 with TRBJ1-4, with 10 bases identical to TRBD1. The CDR3 spans 16 residues. V was clipped by 1 base and J by 5 bases; unmatched bases: 4. Per germline, CDR1 SEHNR and CDR2 FQNEAQ (reference sequence). CDR3 coding DNA: TGTGCCAGCAGCTTAGTAGGGACAGGGGAAAATGAAAAACTGTTTTTT. Residues: CASSLVGTGENEKLFF.

This chain joins TRBV24-1 and TRBJ2-7, with a possible D match to TRBD1 (5 bases). Deletions cut 0 bases from V and 6 bases from J, with 5 bases between. The CDR3 totals 12 residues. CDR1 KGHDR and CDR2 SFDVKD come from the germline V gene. CDR3 loop: CATSDLGAEQYF. The CDR3 nucleotides read TGTGCCACCAGTGATTTGGGGGCCGAGCAGTACTTC.

The chain joins TRBV20-1 to TRBJ2-5; 12 bases align to TRBD1. V lost 5 bases and J lost 4; bases outside the gene matches: 8. Germline-derived CDR1 and CDR2 are DFQATT and SNEGSKA (reference sequence). The CDR3 is made up of 15 amino acids. For the CDR3, the DNA is TGCAGTGCTCAATCCGGGACAGGGGGCGGAGAGACCCAGTACTTC. It codes for CSAQSGTGGGETQYF.

V gene TRBV28 combines with J gene TRBJ2-1; D gene uncertain. This CDR3 has 16 residues. Trimming left V 1 base short and J 0 bases short, with 10 bases between. Germline loops: CDR1 MDHEN, CDR2 SYDVKM. The CDR3 is CASSLFRSSSYNEQFF. The CDR3 bases are TGTGCCAGCAGTTTATTTAGGAGCAGCTCCTACAATGAGCAGTTCTTC.

At least ten counts were recorded for this clonotype. The J gene is TRBJ1-2, the V gene TRBV20-1; no clear D. The ends were cut back, 3 bases at V and 4 bases at J, with 0 bases in the middle. The CDR3 runs 9 residues. The germline V gene encodes CDR1 DFQATT and CDR2 SNEGSKA (reference sequence). The CDR3 DNA is TGCAGTGCTAGCTATGGCTACACCTTC. Translated, it gives CSASYGYTF.

V usage is TRBV11-2 and J usage is TRBJ2-5; D is unresolved. The J call is doubtful: the DNA matches TRBJ2-7 better. Germline V lookup: CDR1 SGHAT, CDR2 FQNNGV. This CDR3 has 11 amino acids. In nucleotides, the CDR3 is TGTGCCAGCAGAGGGTTTGACGAGCAGTACTTC. Its translation: CASRGFDEQYF.

The rearrangement uses TRBV5-1 and TRBJ1-4; D is unclear. V shed 4 bases and J shed 5 bases, with 12 bases lying between them. This CDR3 spans 14 amino acids. CDR1 SGHRS and CDR2 YFSETQ come from the germline V gene. This CDR3 is CASSGSPWNEKLFF. The DNA of the CDR3 is TGCGCCAGCAGCGGATCACCATGGAATGAAAAACTGTTTTTT.

Ten or more counts support this clonotype. This chain uses TRBV12-3 or TRBV12-4 with TRBJ2-3; TRBD2 matches 7 bases. CDR3 length: 15 amino acids. The junction had 6 bases not matched to a gene; V was cut back by 6 bases and J by 0 bases. CDR3: CASSLLAASTDTQYF. In nucleotides, the CDR3 is TGTGCCAGCAGCCTCCTAGCGGCGAGCACAGATACGCAGTATTTT.

The rearrangement joins TRBV20-1 to TRBJ2-5; 9 bases are shared with TRBD2. Germline V lookup: CDR1 DFQATT, CDR2 SNEGSKA (reference sequence). The CDR3 runs 16 residues. J lost 11 bases, V lost 0 bases, and 16 bases had no gene match. The CDR3 nucleotides read TGCAGTGCTAGAGATCCGGCTAGCGGGGACACGAGGGAGCAGTACTTC. This sequence encodes CSARDPASGDTREQYF.

The CDR3 loop reads CASSLGPGNHEQYF. The CDR3 nucleotides read TGTGCCAGCAGTTTAGGCCCAGGGAACCACGAGCAGTACTTC. This rearrangement joins TRBV12-3 or TRBV12-4 to TRBJ2-5; weak D call: TRBD1 (5 bases). The tail of the sequence fits TRBJ2-7 better, so the J call may be wrong. The length of the CDR3 is 14 residues.

V is TRBV5-1 and J is TRBJ2-3, with D possibly being TRBD2 (6 bases). The CDR3 runs 14 residues. V lost 3 bases and J lost 2, with 10 bases in between. Germline CDR1 reads SGHRS; CDR2 reads YFSETQ. CDR3 protein: CASSWAGNTDTQYF. CDR3 sequence (DNA): TGCGCCAGCAGCTGGGCGGGGAACACAGATACGCAGTATTTT.

The rearrangement uses TRBV12-3 or TRBV12-4 and TRBJ1-1; TRBD1 is a possible D gene (5 bases). Trimming removed 5 bases from V and 5 bases from J, with 24 bases in between. CDR3 size: 17 residues. The CDR3 loop reads CASSPDTYPLQDTEAFF. The CDR3 coding sequence is TGTGCCAGCAGTCCAGACACGTATCCCCTACAGGATACTGAAGCTTTCTTT.

This clonotype occurred a few times. The gene calls are TRBV28 and TRBJ1-1; D unclear. Looked up from germline, CDR1 is MDHEN and CDR2 is SYDVKM. CDR3 length: 12 residues. Trimming cost V 3 bases and J 9 bases, with 11 bases left between them. The CDR3 protein is CASSFLVQKAFF. CDR3 nucleotides: TGTGCCAGCAGTTTTTTAGTACAGAAAGCTTTCTTT.

There are a few counts of this clonotype. The V call is TRBV4-1, the J call TRBJ2-3, with D perhaps TRBD2 (5 bases). From germline, CDR1 is MGHRA and CDR2 YSYEKL. This CDR3 has 13 amino acids. Trimming removed 2 bases from V and 4 bases from J, with 7 bases in between. CDR3 DNA: TGCGCCAGCAGCCAATGGGAGTCAGATACGCAGTATTTT. Amino acids: CASSQWESDTQYF.

For this clonotype: A much larger clone sits a single nucleotide away, making a read error possible. The chain joins TRBV5-5 to TRBJ2-3; D is undetermined. CDR3 length: 12 residues. CDR1 is SGHKS, CDR2 YYEKEE, per germline (reference sequence). The V end lost 2 bases, the J end lost 5 bases, and 6 bases lay between the germline ends. CDR3 region: CASSFLIDTQYF. CDR3 nucleotide sequence: TGTGCCAGCAGCTTTTTGATAGATACGCAGTATTTT.